Listed here is a single T cell receptor beta chain. As yet, its antigen is unknown. This sample stems from a study of cytomegalovirus exposure and HLA in healthy donors. This CDR3 spans 14 amino acids. CDR1 is SNHLY and CDR2 is FYNNEI in the germline V gene. Trimming removed 7 bases from V and 4 bases from J; junction bases left unmatched: 6. Findings and limits, study-wide: The study flagged fewer than 200 TCR beta chains as cytomegalovirus-associated. Through in vitro validation, three CMV-associated chains were shown to be specific for CMV antigens.

These donors were members of the approximately 120-subject validation cohort, a group separate from the approximately 640-subject first cohort. TCRdb's copy holds only in-frame clones and misses some; the assay was immunoSEQ multiplex PCR. Found here are 250,000 to 400,000 clones, roughly 88% of them singletons; the top ten hold approximately 0.96%. Sequencing input: PBMCs. This chain joins TRBV2 and TRBJ2-1; 8 bases map to TRBD1. The source is a young man in good health and CMV-seronegative. The CDR3 nucleotides read TGTGCCAGCAAGGACGGGACAGGTTACAATGAGCAGTTCTTC. Translation: CASKDGTGYNEQFF.